Below, one T cell receptor beta chain is given with its context. It lacks a known antigen. Base qualities are not at hand, and no much larger clone is one base apart. Counted from cysteine to phenylalanine, this CDR3 has 16 amino acids. Kept here is only the CDR3 DNA, which spans 48 bases and is read in frame from base 1. Deletion took 0 bases off V and 5 bases off J, with a span of 13 bases between the germline ends. The germline V gene encodes CDR1 KGHSH and CDR2 LQKENI. This sample was included in a study of T cell responses to AZD1222 COVID-19 vaccine (dated by TCRdb to 2020 to 2022). Concerning the study at large: A total of 233 trial participants underwent TCR sequencing, of whom about 200 received two doses of AZD1222 and about 25 received two doses of the MenACWY control vaccine. Trial participants were enrolled by age into subgroups of 18-55, 56-69 and 70-plus years, and around 140, 26 and 57 TCR-sequenced participants, respectively, were included in these subgroups.

The time point label, as the study defines it: about 28 days (+/-7) after the second vaccine dose. AZD1222 recipients whose second dose came at about 4 weeks and those whose second dose came at about 12 weeks were combined into one group, since spike-specific TCR depth and breadth did not differ between the two schedules. Vaccinee samples were obtained from the UK trials COV001 and COV002, which included a single-blind randomized controlled phase 2/3 trial of AZD1222 (ChAdOx1 nCoV-19) in healthy adults. For TCRbeta chain sequencing, PBMC samples were collected from trial participants at day 0 and at day 28 after the second dose. The CDR3 regions of human TCRbeta chains were subjected to immunosequencing. In the paper's pipeline: TCRs in the repertoires were matched against a reference library of SARS-CoV-2-specific TCRs that had been generated with the MIRA antigen-specificity platform. Breadth meant the fraction of unique TCRs that were SARS-CoV-2-associated, whereas depth meant the fraction of total T cells that were SARS-CoV-2-associated. Each spike-specific TCR was assigned to its reactive spike region and to a CD4 or CD8 class using the MIRA data. Log10-transformed breadth and depth values were compared by one-way ANOVA with Sidak's multiple comparisons tests. TCRdb provides this immuneACCESS table in a form limited to in-frame rearrangements. Some clones are lacking; in checked studies, under half of them reflect an unresolved V gene, and why the rest are absent is not known. The V and J calls and the clone size are those of that table, but D and trimming were determined from the DNA. Within this sample are roughly 99,000 clones, with 75% to 95% of them counted one time only. Jointly, the top ten make up about 6.8% of the sample.

Overall study outcomes, separate from this receptor: The 56-69-year group was small, and its depth increase did not reach significance, likely because of low power. Because no samples from the day 14 peak response were available, repertoires could be characterized only after the peak T cell response. A significant rise in spike-specific TCR breadth and depth was observed after two AZD1222 doses relative to day 0 and relative to MenACWY recipients. Participants were mostly white British and included more females than males, and it was suggested by the authors that clonal diversity may have been underestimated. CD4 TCRs associated with the vaccine covered the entire spike protein, and the dominant responses were in regions 160-218 and 743-854. Only five to seven AZD1222 recipients were SARS-CoV-2 seropositive at baseline, limiting conclusions about previously exposed vaccinees. Epitopes outside the regions mutated in the B.1.351 and B.1.1.7 variants were reportedly recognized by nearly half of the unique spike-specific TCRs.

The clonotype was recovered from an adult who received the AZD1222 COVID-19 vaccine. The input for sequencing was peripheral blood, taken 28 days after the second AZD1222 dose. Here the chain combines TRBV18 and TRBJ2-2, with TRBD2 as a weak D call on 6 bases. CDR3 loop: CASSPPLGGTTGELFF. The DNA reads as follows: TGTGCCAGCTCACCACCGTTGGGCGGGACGACCGGGGAGCTGTTTTTT.